This TCR beta chain is drawn from a study of blood T cell repertoires in COVID-19. V lost 0 bases, J lost 5 bases, and 23 bases stayed unmatched. This CDR3 comprises 21 residues. CDR1 and CDR2 (germline): SGHRS, YFSETQ. Clones were sequenced by immunoSEQ multiplex PCR, and TCRdb holds only the in-frame ones, with some missing. The repertoire holds tens of thousands of clones, with approximately 81% as singletons. The clonotype was recovered from a human donor in a cohort sampled during active COVID-19. The rearrangement joins TRBV5-1 to TRBJ2-1, with 7 nucleotides matching TRBD2. Material for sequencing was peripheral blood. DNA for the CDR3: TGCGCCAGCAGCTTGGCCGGGGGGAAATCTTTAACCAAAGGCTACCACAATGAGCAGTTCTTC. Encoded protein: CASSLAGGKSLTKGYHNEQFF.